This T cell receptor (beta chain) was sequenced in a study of cytomegalovirus exposure and HLA in healthy donors. General observations from the study: A reported reduction in N-insertions relative to the approximately 600-donor mean was seen in an Asian-associated ancestry cluster in a later analysis.

Concerning this clone: The target antigen is unknown.

After removal of 4 bases from V and 4 bases from J, the junction contained 10 bases not matched to a gene. Per germline, CDR1 SGHAT and CDR2 FQNNGV. The CDR3 has 17 amino acids. Amplification used 60 Vbeta primers and 13 Jbeta primers. Generated by immunoSEQ multiplex PCR, the TCRdb table keeps only in-frame clones and is missing some. The sample comprises 100,000 to 150,000 clones, over 70% of which are singletons, and under 3% rests with the top ten. V and J are TRBV11-2 and TRBJ2-2, with 9 bases that match TRBD2. The clonotype was recovered from a woman aged 40 to 50 in good health and CMV-seropositive. The sequenced material came from PBMCs. CDR3 sequence (DNA): TGTGCCAGCAGCTCAACCCTAGCGGGATTGGTCACCGGGGAGCTGTTTTTT. It yields the protein CASSSTLAGLVTGELFF.